These 26 T cell receptor beta chains were sequenced from one sample in a study of T cell responses to AZD1222 COVID-19 vaccine. Sequencing was performed with immunoSEQ multiplex PCR; in TCRdb, only in-frame clones are kept and a portion is missing. The table has about 100,000 clones, around 87% seen once. Sequencing was performed on peripheral blood, taken on day 0 of MenACWY control vaccination. The receptors come from an adult in good health.

The chain recombines TRBV24-1 with TRBJ1-1; tentatively, D is TRBD1 (5 bases). The V and J ends lost 4 bases and 5 bases respectively, with 13 bases between them. The CDR3 runs to 14 residues. The germline V gene has CDR1 KGHDR and CDR2 SFDVKD. The CDR3 protein is CATSDGGKGTEAFF. In nucleotides, the CDR3 is TGTGCCACCAGTGACGGGGGAAAGGGGACTGAAGCTTTCTTT.

The chain joins TRBV27 to TRBJ1-5; D possibly corresponds to TRBD1 (5 bases). The CDR3 is 16 amino acids. The V end lost 2 bases, the J end lost 0 bases, and 11 bases lay between the germline ends. Germline V gene lookup returns CDR1 MNHEY and CDR2 SMNVEV (reference sequence). The CDR3 nucleotides read TGTGCCAGCAGTTTAACCCCCGGGGGTAGCAATCAGCCCCAGCATTTT. The encoded protein is CASSLTPGGSNQPQHF.

CDR3 DNA: TGTGCCAGCAGCCAAGATGCAACAGGGGAAGATACGCAGTATTTT. It encodes CASSQDATGEDTQYF. This sequence joins TRBV3-1 (or the pseudogene TRBV3-2) and TRBJ2-3; 7 bases fit TRBD1. In germline, CDR1 is LGHDT, CDR2 YNNKEL (reference sequence). The CDR3 is 15 amino acids. V lost 0 bases, J lost 5 bases, and 5 bases stayed unmatched.

V and J are TRBV18 and TRBJ2-1; 10 bases are a match to TRBD2. J was trimmed by 7 bases and V by 5 bases; bases with no gene match: 5. Germline assignment: CDR1 KGHSH and CDR2 LQKENI. This CDR3 has 14 residues. The CDR3 is CASSSGRAVNEQFF. The CDR3 region has the DNA TGTGCCAGCTCAAGCGGGAGGGCAGTTAATGAGCAGTTCTTC.

The CDR3 loop reads CASSSGLEGNNEQFF. The DNA of the CDR3 is TGCGCCAGCAGCTCGGGACTCGAAGGCAATAATGAGCAGTTCTTC. V usage is TRBV5-1 and J usage is TRBJ2-1, with D possibly TRBD2 on 6 matching bases. The CDR3 totals 15 residues. The ends were cut back, 3 bases at V and 7 bases at J, with 17 bases in the middle. Germline V CDR1 and CDR2: SGHRS, YFSETQ.

The chain joins TRBV6-2 or TRBV6-3 to TRBJ2-7; D may be TRBD1 (6 bases). The germline gives CDR1 MNHEY, CDR2 SVGEGT. Trimming pared 5 bases from V and 0 bases from J, leaving 14 bases between. The CDR3 covers 15 residues. This CDR3 is CASSRTGSLSYEQYF. CDR3 nucleotide sequence: TGTGCCAGCAGTCGCACAGGGTCCCTCTCCTACGAGCAGTACTTC.

The chain combines TRBV7-2 with TRBJ1-3; no clear D. CDR1 and CDR2 (germline): SGHTA, FQGNSA. This CDR3 is 15 amino acids long. V gave up 1 base and J gave up 3 bases, with 10 bases separating them. The CDR3 spells CASSLGPDFGNTIYF. In nucleotides, the CDR3 is TGTGCCAGCAGCTTAGGTCCCGATTTTGGAAACACCATATATTTT.

This clone was observed a single time. The rearrangement joins TRBV2 to TRBJ2-3; 11 bases are shared with TRBD2. In germline, CDR1 is SNHLY, CDR2 FYNNEI. The CDR3 is made up of 16 amino acids. Trimming cost V 5 bases and J 1 base; bases outside gene matches: 5. The DNA of the CDR3 is TGTGCCAGCAGTAGATTAGCGGGAGGGGGCACAGATACGCAGTATTTT. As protein: CASSRLAGGGTDTQYF.

V and J are TRBV28 and TRBJ2-7; TRBD1 matches at 8 bases. Germline CDR1 MDHEN, CDR2 SYDVKM. The V segment lost 6 bases and the J segment 3 bases; nucleotides outside the gene matches: 4. The CDR3 covers 13 residues. The CDR3 DNA is TGTGCCAGCAGCGTGACAGGGGTCTACGAGCAGTACTTC. Encoded protein: CASSVTGVYEQYF.

This clone was observed a single time. The CDR3 DNA reads TGTGCCAGCTGGGGGGCTTACACCGGGGAGCTGTTTTTT. This sequence encodes CASWGAYTGELFF. The V and J genes are TRBV6-5 and TRBJ2-2; perhaps D is TRBD1 or TRBD2 (6 bases each). The length of the CDR3 is 13 residues. CDR1 MNHEY and CDR2 SVGAGI come from the germline V gene. V was cut by 8 bases and J by 3 bases, with 10 bases left in between.

The chain links TRBV3-1 (or the pseudogene TRBV3-2) to TRBJ2-4; 10 bases agree with TRBD2. Trimming took 4 bases from V and 0 from J; bases not matched to a gene: 9. The CDR3 is 18 residues long. CDR1 and CDR2 (germline): LGHDT, YNNKEL (reference sequence). CDR3 DNA: TGTGCCAGCAGCCCAATAGCGGGGGGCACTATAGCCAAAAACATTCAGTACTTC. Protein product: CASSPIAGGTIAKNIQYF.

The chain joins TRBV6-5 to TRBJ2-1; no clear D gene. The CDR3 has 12 amino acids. In germline, CDR1 is MNHEY, CDR2 SVGAGI. V shed 5 bases and J shed 7 bases, with 9 bases lying between them. The CDR3 nucleotides are TGTGCCAGCAGTACACCAGGTAATGAGCAGTTCTTC. It encodes CASSTPGNEQFF.

The sample holds a few counts of this clone. The chain joins TRBV30 to TRBJ2-2; the D is unclear. This CDR3 contains 11 residues. Trimming took off 4 bases at V and 5 bases at J, with 5 bases between the two ends. CDR1 and CDR2 (germline): GTSNPN, SVGIG (reference sequence). Here the CDR3 DNA reads TGTGCCTGGAAGGGTACCGGGGAGCTGTTTTTT. Protein sequence: CAWKGTGELFF.

J is TRBJ1-5 and V is TRBV10-3; D unresolved. Trimming removed 0 bases at V and 7 bases at J, with 10 bases between. The CDR3 is 14 amino acids. Germline loops: CDR1 ENHRY, CDR2 SYGVKD. CDR3 protein: CAISESRWEQPQHF. The CDR3 region has the DNA TGTGCCATCAGTGAGTCGCGCTGGGAACAGCCCCAGCATTTT.

This clone appeared a single time. The chain is built from TRBV28 and TRBJ2-3; tentative D call: TRBD2 (5 bases). CDR3 length equals 14 residues. The ends were cut back, 0 bases at V and 6 bases at J, with 10 bases in the middle. Germline V gives CDR1 MDHEN, CDR2 SYDVKM. CDR3 protein: CASSLWERGDTQYF. The CDR3 DNA follows: TGTGCCAGCAGTTTATGGGAACGAGGGGATACGCAGTATTTT.

The CDR3 DNA follows: TGTGCCAGCAGCGTAAGACAGGGAGAGGGGACAGATACGCAGTATTTT. It encodes CASSVRQGEGTDTQYF. This chain links TRBV9 with TRBJ2-3, with 7 bases identical to TRBD1. The junction had 8 bases not matched to a gene; V was cut back by 1 base and J by 3 bases. The CDR3 is 16 amino acids. The V gene's germline CDR1 is SGDLS and CDR2 YYNGEE.

The sample holds one count of this clone. The chain employs TRBV18 and TRBJ2-1; TRBD1 matches 9 bases. The junction had 5 bases not matched to a gene; V was cut back by 4 bases and J by 7 bases. The germline V gene encodes CDR1 KGHSH and CDR2 LQKENI. This CDR3 comprises 14 residues. The CDR3 here is CASSRDRVFNEQFF. The CDR3 bases are TGTGCCAGCTCACGGGACAGGGTCTTTAATGAGCAGTTCTTC.

The chain couples TRBV12-3 or TRBV12-4 to TRBJ2-7, with D possibly TRBD2 on 5 matching bases. Trimming stripped 1 base from V and 9 bases from J, with 10 bases between. The CDR3 has 12 amino acids. In DNA form, the CDR3 reads TGTGCCAGCAGTTTAGAGCTAGCTGGGCAGTACTTC. This translates into CASSLELAGQYF.

The chain uses TRBV19 and TRBJ1-5; no clear D. CDR3 length: 13 residues. V was clipped by 2 bases and J by 9 bases, with 11 bases between them. Per the germline V gene, CDR1 is LNHDA and CDR2 is SQIVND (reference sequence). Here the CDR3 DNA reads TGTGCCAGTAGTATAAGCGGAACGCGGCCCCAGCATTTT. Translating gives CASSISGTRPQHF.

This clone was seen only once. The chain is built from TRBV19 and TRBJ1-5; maybe TRBD1 (6 bases). The CDR3 spans 14 residues. V lost 9 bases and J lost 0, with 12 bases in between. Per the germline V gene, CDR1 is LNHDA and CDR2 is SQIVND (reference sequence). The CDR3 is CASNRQASNQPQHF. CDR3 sequence (DNA): TGTGCCAGCAACCGACAGGCTAGCAATCAGCCCCAGCATTTT. The full variable domain, in which reference TRBV19 and TRBJ1-5 provide the parts outside the CDR3, is DGGITQSPKYLFRKEGQNVTLSCEQNLNHDAMYWYRQDPGQGLRLIYYSQIVNDFQKGDIAEGYSVSREKKESFPLTVTSAQKNPTAFYLCASNRQASNQPQHFGDGTRLSIL.

The chain employs TRBV11-2 and TRBJ1-6; tentative D call: TRBD1 (5 bases). CDR3 size: 13 residues. Germline values: CDR1 SGHAT, CDR2 FQNNGV. Trimming took off 5 bases at V and 6 bases at J, with 8 bases between the two ends. CDR3 in DNA: TGTGCCAGCAGCCAGGGACCTAATTCACCCCTCCACTTT. This translates into CASSQGPNSPLHF.

The chain uses TRBV7-2 and TRBJ1-5; D is unclear. CDR1 and CDR2 from the germline V gene are SGHTA and FQGNSA. This CDR3 region has 15 residues. Deletions cut 1 base from V and 2 bases from J, with 9 bases between. The CDR3 region is CASSLVVGGNQPQHF. The CDR3 nucleotides are TGTGCCAGCAGCTTAGTGGTTGGGGGCAATCAGCCCCAGCATTTT.

The DNA of the CDR3 is TGTGCCAGCAGCTTAGCGGGCAGGGCGAACTATGGCTACACCTTC. Residues: CASSLAGRANYGYTF. The chain recombines TRBV7-2 with TRBJ1-2; D might be TRBD1 (5 bases). CDR1 and CDR2 from the germline V gene are SGHTA and FQGNSA. This CDR3 is 15 amino acids long. Trimming cost V 0 bases and J 2 bases, with 10 bases left between them.

This clone was detected a few times. The chain joins TRBV10-3 to TRBJ2-2, with 12 bases identical to TRBD1. The CDR3 is made up of 17 amino acids. CDR1 ENHRY and CDR2 SYGVKD come from the germline V gene. After removal of 4 bases from V and 5 bases from J, the junction contained 8 bases not matched to a gene. CDR3 DNA sequence: TGTGCCATCAGTGCGGGACAGGGGGCCGGAGGGACCGGGGAGCTGTTTTTT. Translating it yields CAISAGQGAGGTGELFF.

The rearrangement links TRBV29-1 to TRBJ2-1, with TRBD2 identical over 7 bases. CDR1 is SQVTM, CDR2 ANQGSEA, per germline. This CDR3 has 12 residues. Trimming removed 7 bases from V and 8 bases from J; junction bases left unmatched: 8. CDR3 DNA: TGCAGCGCCTCGGGACTAACCGATGAGCAGTTCTTC. As protein: CSASGLTDEQFF.

CDR3 sequence reads: CASSRQGISNQPQHF. In nucleotides, the CDR3 is TGTGCCAGCAGCAGACAGGGAATCAGCAATCAGCCCCAGCATTTT. The V call is TRBV2, the J call TRBJ1-5, with 7 bases lining up with TRBD1. Losses at the gene ends were 6 bases for V and 1 base for J; bases not matched to a gene: 6. The CDR3 covers 15 residues. CDR1 SNHLY and CDR2 FYNNEI come from the germline V gene.